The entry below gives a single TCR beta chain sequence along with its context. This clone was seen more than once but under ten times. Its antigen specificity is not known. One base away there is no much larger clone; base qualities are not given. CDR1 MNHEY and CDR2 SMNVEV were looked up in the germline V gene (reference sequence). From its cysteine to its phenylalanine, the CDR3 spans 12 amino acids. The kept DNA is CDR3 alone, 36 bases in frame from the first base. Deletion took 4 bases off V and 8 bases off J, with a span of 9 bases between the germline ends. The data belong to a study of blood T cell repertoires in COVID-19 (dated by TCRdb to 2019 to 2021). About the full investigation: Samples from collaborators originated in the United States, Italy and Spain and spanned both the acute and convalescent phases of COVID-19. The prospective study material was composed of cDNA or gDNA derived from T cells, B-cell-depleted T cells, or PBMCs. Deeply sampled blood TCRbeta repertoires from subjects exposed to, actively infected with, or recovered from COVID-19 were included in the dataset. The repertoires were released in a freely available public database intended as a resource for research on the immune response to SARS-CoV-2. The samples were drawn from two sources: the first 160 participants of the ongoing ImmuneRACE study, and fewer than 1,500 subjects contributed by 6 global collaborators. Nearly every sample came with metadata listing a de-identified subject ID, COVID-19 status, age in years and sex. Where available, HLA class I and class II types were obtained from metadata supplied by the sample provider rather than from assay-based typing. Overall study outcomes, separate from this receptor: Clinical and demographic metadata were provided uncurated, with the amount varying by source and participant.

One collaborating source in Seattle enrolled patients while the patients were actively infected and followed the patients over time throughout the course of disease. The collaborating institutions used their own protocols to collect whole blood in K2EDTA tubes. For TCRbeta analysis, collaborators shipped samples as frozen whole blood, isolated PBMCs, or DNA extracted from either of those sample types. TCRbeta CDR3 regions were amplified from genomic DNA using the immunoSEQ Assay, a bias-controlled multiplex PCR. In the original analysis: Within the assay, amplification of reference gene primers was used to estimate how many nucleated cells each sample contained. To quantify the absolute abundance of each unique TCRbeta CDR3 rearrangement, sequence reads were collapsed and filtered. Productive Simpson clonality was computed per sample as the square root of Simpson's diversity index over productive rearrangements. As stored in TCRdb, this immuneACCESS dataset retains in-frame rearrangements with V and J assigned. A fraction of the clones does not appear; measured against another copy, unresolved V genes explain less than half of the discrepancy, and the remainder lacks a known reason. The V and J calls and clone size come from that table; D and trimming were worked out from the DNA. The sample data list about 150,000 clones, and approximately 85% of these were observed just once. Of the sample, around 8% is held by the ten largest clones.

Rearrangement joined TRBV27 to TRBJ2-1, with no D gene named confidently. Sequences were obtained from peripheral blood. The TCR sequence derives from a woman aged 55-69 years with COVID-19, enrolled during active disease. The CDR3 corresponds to CASSSVVDEQFF. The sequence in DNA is TGTGCCAGCAGTTCGGTGGTAGATGAGCAGTTCTTC.